The clone carrying this TCR beta chain was recorded only once. At one end the junction does not follow the germline gene, possibly because of a read error. The record originates from a study of blood T cell repertoires in COVID-19. Overall study context: COVID-19 samples, acute and convalescent, were from the United States, Italy and Spain.

Authors' data handling: Quantification of nucleated cells was approximated via reference gene primer amplification. Repertoires were generated with immunoSEQ multiplex PCR, while TCRdb's copy carries only in-frame clones and drops some. The V and J calls and clone size were taken over from that table, and D and trimming were inferred from the DNA. Of about 160,000 clones listed, 75% to 90% are singletons. CDR3 length equals 14 residues. The germline CDR1 and CDR2 sequences are SGHKS and YYEKEE (reference sequence). Seattle cases were enrolled at active infection and followed longitudinally. Sequencing was performed on peripheral blood. The chain combines TRBV5-5 with TRBJ1-4; 10 nucleotides align to TRBD1. The TCR was taken from a man younger than 35 with COVID-19, enrolled during active disease. The CDR3 DNA sequence: TGTGCCAGCAGCTTGTATGGGACAGGGGAAAAACTGCTTTTT. Its protein product is CASSLYGTGEKLLF. Filled out from reference TRBV5-5 and TRBJ1-4, the complete variable domain reads DAGVTQSPTHLIKTRGQQVTLRCSPISGHKSVSWYQQVLGQGPQFIFQYYEKEERGRGNFPDRFSARQFPNYSSELNVNALLLGDSALYLCASSLYGTGEKLLFGSGTQLSVL.